This T cell receptor (beta chain) was identified during a study of shared clonotypes between healthy human individuals. A split of CD4+ cells into CD45RA+ naive and CD45RA-negative memory subsets was performed. General study results and limits: Only blood underwent sampling, and tissue repertoires likely differ. Generation probability values for non-shared clonotypes were lower than those for clonotypes shared by all four donors.

V was clipped by 4 bases and J by 7 bases, with 16 bases between them. The CDR3 totals 15 residues. The germline V gene encodes CDR1 SGHDN and CDR2 FVKESK. As concerns this clone: The antigen is not known.

The assay was carried out at the deep level. Produced via immunoSEQ multiplex PCR; TCRdb's table is partial and in-frame only. The sample includes a few million clones, more than 80% of them seen just once. This chain links TRBV14 with TRBJ2-2, with D tentatively TRBD1 or TRBD2 (5 bases each). The sample comprised naive CD4+ T cells sorted from blood. Sample subset: CD45RA+ positively selected. The receptor was derived from a man between 18 and 35 years old in good health. CDR3 bases: TGTGCCAGCAGCCTCGGGACCTACACAGGCGGGGAGCTGTTTTTT. Translated, it gives CASSLGTYTGGELFF.